The 23 T cell receptor beta chains listed next were all sequenced from one sample in a study of PD-L1 blockade in urothelial cancer. Data came from immunoSEQ multiplex PCR; TCRdb stores just in-frame clones and leaves some out. In the table there are around 80,000 clones, approximately 89% of which are singletons. The sample's time point: peripheral blood 6 weeks after treatment start. Sequenced material: PBMCs, taken around atezolizumab (anti-PD-L1) treatment. Receptors originate from a woman of 80 years or more with urothelial cancer.

V gene TRBV19 combines with J gene TRBJ1-1, with D uncertain. The CDR3 runs 14 residues. V was trimmed by 1 base and J by 7 bases, leaving 13 bases between them. Germline V CDR1 and CDR2: LNHDA, SQIVND (reference sequence). The CDR3 nucleotides read TGTGCCAGTAGTATAGGGAGCCGGGCGGGTGAAGCTTTCTTT. Protein sequence: CASSIGSRAGEAFF. The whole variable domain, filled in from reference TRBV19 and TRBJ1-1, reads DGGITQSPKYLFRKEGQNVTLSCEQNLNHDAMYWYRQDPGQGLRLIYYSQIVNDFQKGDIAEGYSVSREKKESFPLTVTSAQKNPTAFYLCASSIGSRAGEAFFGQGTRLTVV.

The gene calls are TRBV30 and TRBJ1-5, with TRBD1 matching over 8 bases. Per the germline V gene, CDR1 is GTSNPN and CDR2 is SVGIG (reference sequence). There are 13 residues in the CDR3. V shed 4 bases and J 6 bases; nucleotides not matched to a gene: 5. The CDR3 DNA follows: TGTGCCTGGACAGGGGGCGAAGGTCAGCCCCAGCATTTT. It is translated as CAWTGGEGQPQHF.

The chain couples TRBV5-1 to TRBJ2-7; 10 nucleotides line up with TRBD1. V trimming: 3 bases; J trimming: 3 bases; junction bases outside the gene matches: 3. Germline V gene lookup returns CDR1 SGHRS and CDR2 YFSETQ. The CDR3 covers 14 residues. The CDR3: CASSSGTGDYEQYF. The CDR3 region has the DNA TGCGCCAGCAGCTCCGGGACAGGGGACTACGAGCAGTACTTC.

V usage is TRBV21-1 and J usage is TRBJ2-4; TRBD1 reflects the table's D call only, with no check against the DNA. TRBV21-1 is reported as a pseudogene. The CDR3 has 14 amino acids. CDR3: CASSLGAGENIQYF. CDR3 bases: TGTGCCAGCAGCTTGGGGGCAGGGGAGAACATTCAGTACTTC.

The J gene is TRBJ2-7, the V gene TRBV14, with D tentatively TRBD2 (5 bases). Germline loops: CDR1 SGHDN, CDR2 FVKESK. The CDR3 extends over 17 amino acids. Between the trimmed V and J ends, which lost 0 bases and 5 bases, there was a span of 20 bases. The CDR3 is CASSQERAKGLGNEQYF. CDR3 DNA sequence: TGTGCCAGCAGCCAAGAGAGGGCAAAGGGTCTTGGGAACGAGCAGTACTTC.

The rearrangement links TRBV7-9 to TRBJ1-4; D gene ambiguous. The CDR3 covers 15 residues. Trimming stripped 2 bases from V and 0 bases from J, with 7 bases between. Germline lookup yields CDR1 SEHNR and CDR2 FQNEAQ (reference sequence). CDR3: CASSLWAATNEKLFF. The CDR3 DNA sequence: TGTGCCAGCAGCTTATGGGCCGCAACTAATGAAAAACTGTTTTTT.

The chain combines TRBV5-1 with TRBJ2-7; D gene ambiguous. Between the trimmed V and J ends, which lost 4 bases and 1 base, there was a span of 9 bases. Per germline, CDR1 SGHRS and CDR2 YFSETQ. This CDR3 contains 13 residues. CDR3 residues: CASSLENSYEQYF. CDR3 nucleotides: TGCGCCAGCAGCCTAGAGAATTCCTACGAGCAGTACTTC.

The rearrangement uses TRBV10-3 and TRBJ2-5; 9 nucleotides agree with TRBD1. CDR1 is ENHRY, CDR2 SYGVKD, per germline. The CDR3 is 14 residues long. With V trimmed by 8 bases and J by 5 bases, 9 bases remained unmatched. CDR3 sequence reads: CAIGAGQGIETQYF. CDR3 in DNA: TGTGCCATCGGAGCGGGACAGGGAATTGAGACCCAGTACTTC.

This clone was found once. The CDR3 protein is CASSFPPGGSQRVGQYF. CDR3 bases: TGCGCCAGCAGCTTTCCTCCAGGGGGTAGCCAGAGGGTGGGCCAGTACTTC. The chain uses TRBV5-1 and TRBJ2-5; 7 positions match TRBD1. Trimming took 2 bases from V and 10 from J; bases not matched to a gene: 20. The CDR3 spans 17 residues. Germline CDR1 reads SGHRS; CDR2 reads YFSETQ. Drawing the rest from reference TRBV5-1 and TRBJ2-5, the complete variable domain is KAGVTQTPRYLIKTRGQQVTLSCSPISGHRSVSWYQQTPGQGLQFLFEYFSETQRNKGNFPGRFSGRQFSNSRSEMNVSTLELGDSALYLCASSFPPGGSQRVGQYFGPGTRLLVL.

The chain uses TRBV28 and TRBJ1-2; 9 bases are shared with TRBD1. Germline V gene lookup returns CDR1 MDHEN and CDR2 SYDVKM. This CDR3 comprises 14 residues. Trimming cost V 6 bases and J 3 bases; bases outside gene matches: 5. CDR3 loop: CASREQGADYGYTF. The CDR3 nucleotides are TGTGCCAGCAGGGAACAGGGGGCTGACTATGGCTACACCTTC.

The rearrangement uses TRBV5-4 and TRBJ2-2; 8 bases match TRBD1. This CDR3 has 16 residues. In germline, CDR1 is SGHNT, CDR2 YYREEE (reference sequence). Trimming removed 4 bases from V and 1 base from J; junction bases left unmatched: 6. CDR3 nucleotide sequence: TGTGCCAGCAGCCCTGGGGGGACAGGGAACACCGGGGAGCTGTTTTTT. Translating gives CASSPGGTGNTGELFF. Full variable domain (remainder filled in from reference TRBV5-4 and TRBJ2-2): ETGVTQSPTHLIKTRGQQVTLRCSSQSGHNTVSWYQQALGQGPQFIFQYYREEENGRGNFPPRFSGLQFPNYSSELNVNALELDDSALYLCASSPGGTGNTGELFFGEGSRLTVL.

V is TRBV5-1 and J is TRBJ2-1, with 12 bases fitting TRBD2. This CDR3 comprises 18 residues. Germline V gene sequence: CDR1 SGHRS, CDR2 YFSETQ. Unmatched junction bases numbered 7, after V lost 2 bases and J lost 1 base. DNA for the CDR3: TGCGCCAGCAGCTTCGGGCCTAGCGGGAGGGGGTCCTACAATGAGCAGTTCTTC. Its translation: CASSFGPSGRGSYNEQFF.

There are a few counts of this clone. The chain uses TRBV6-5 and TRBJ1-3, with D possibly matching TRBD1 (6 bases). The CDR3 loop spans 14 amino acids. In germline, CDR1 is MNHEY, CDR2 SVGAGI. V lost 3 bases, J lost 4 bases, and 10 bases lay in between. This chain's CDR3 is CASSYSDRGNTIYF. The CDR3 DNA sequence: TGTGCCAGCAGTTATTCGGACAGAGGAAACACCATATATTTT.

Comment on this clone: Other DNA variants within this sample encode the same CDR3. CDR3 protein: CASSEQGSYGYTF. The DNA of the CDR3 is TGTGCCAGCAGTGAACAGGGGTCTTATGGCTACACCTTC. This rearrangement joins TRBV6-5 to TRBJ1-2, with 7 bases lining up with TRBD1. Trimming cost V 5 bases and J 5 bases; bases outside gene matches: 5. Germline V gene data show CDR1 as MNHEY and CDR2 as SVGAGI. This CDR3 has 13 amino acids.

This clone occurred a few times. Here the CDR3 reads CAWTIKGARRYTEAFF. The DNA of the CDR3 is TGTGCCTGGACAATAAAGGGGGCTCGGAGGTACACTGAAGCTTTCTTT. V gene TRBV30 combines with J gene TRBJ1-1; the match to TRBD1 covers 7 bases. Germline lookup yields CDR1 GTSNPN and CDR2 SVGIG (reference sequence). The CDR3 has 16 residues. V lost 4 bases, J lost 3 bases, and 14 bases stayed unmatched. The variable domain in full, completed from reference TRBV30 and TRBJ1-1, reads SQTIHQWPATLVQPVGSPLSLECTVEGTSNPNLYWYRQAAGRGLQLLFYSVGIGQISSEVPQNLSASRPQDRQFILSSKKLLLSDSGFYLCAWTIKGARRYTEAFFGQGTRLTVV.

The V call is TRBV6-1, the J call TRBJ1-2; D gene uncertain. The germline V gene encodes CDR1 MNHNS and CDR2 SASEGT. The CDR3 is 13 amino acids. Trimming cost V 3 bases and J 8 bases, with 13 bases left between them. CDR3 region: CASSDWAVRGYTF. CDR3 DNA sequence: TGTGCCAGCAGTGATTGGGCAGTTCGGGGCTACACCTTC.

This sequence joins TRBV30 and TRBJ2-7; TRBD2 matches at 11 bases. V was pared by 0 bases and J by 1 base, with 11 bases of the junction left unmatched. Germline values: CDR1 GTSNPN, CDR2 SVGIG (reference sequence). CDR3 length: 18 residues. The DNA of the CDR3 is TGTGCCTGGAGTGTAGGGTCGTCAAGGACTAGCGGGTCCTACGAGCAGTACTTC. Its protein product is CAWSVGSSRTSGSYEQYF.

This chain joins TRBV2 and TRBJ1-5; 7 bases agree with TRBD1. Germline lookup yields CDR1 SNHLY and CDR2 FYNNEI. V lost 4 bases, J lost 2 bases, and 2 bases stayed unmatched. The CDR3 has 14 residues. This chain's CDR3 is CASSADRGNQPQHF. DNA for the CDR3: TGTGCCAGCAGTGCCGACAGGGGCAATCAGCCCCAGCATTTT.

The chain recombines TRBV7-3 with TRBJ2-1, with a tentative D call TRBD2 (6 bases). The length of the CDR3 is 16 residues. Per the germline V gene, CDR1 is SGHTA and CDR2 is FQGTGA. The ends were cut back, 4 bases at V and 0 bases at J, with 13 bases in the middle. CDR3 sequence: CASSSVAVSSYNEQFF. The CDR3 nucleotides are TGTGCCAGCAGCTCCGTAGCGGTGAGCTCCTACAATGAGCAGTTCTTC.

The V call is TRBV4-1, the J call TRBJ2-7; 10 nucleotides align to TRBD1. The length of the CDR3 is 15 residues. Looked up from germline, CDR1 is MGHRA and CDR2 is YSYEKL. V lost 3 bases and J lost 3; bases outside the gene matches: 5. CDR3 region: CASSQGGQGSYEQYF. The CDR3 bases are TGCGCCAGCAGCCAGGGGGGACAGGGGAGCTACGAGCAGTACTTC.

The gene calls are TRBV20-1 and TRBJ2-7; no reliable D call. CDR1 DFQATT and CDR2 SNEGSKA come from the germline V gene (reference sequence). The germline V and J ends were trimmed by 6 bases and 2 bases, with 8 bases remaining between them. The CDR3 sequence is 11 residues long. Here the CDR3 DNA reads TGCAGTGCGGCGGATGCCTACGAGCAGTACTTC. Its protein product is CSAADAYEQYF.

This sequence joins TRBV4-2 and TRBJ2-2, with 7 bases that match TRBD2. The CDR3 has 16 residues. With V trimmed by 2 bases and J by 1 base, 4 bases remained unmatched. Germline V gives CDR1 LGHNA, CDR2 YNFKEQ. In DNA form, the CDR3 reads TGTGCCAGCAGCCAAAGCGGGACGGTGAACACCGGGGAGCTGTTTTTT. Protein: CASSQSGTVNTGELFF.

The chain recombines TRBV6-1 with TRBJ2-5; TRBD1 matches at 11 bases. Trimming took 2 bases from V and 5 from J; bases not matched to a gene: 16. The length of the CDR3 is 19 residues. Germline CDR1 and CDR2: MNHNS and SASEGT. The CDR3 nucleotides read TGTGCCAGCAGTGAATTAGCGTCGACCGGGACAGGGGGATGGGAGACCCAGTACTTC. This sequence encodes CASSELASTGTGGWETQYF.